The clone carrying this TCR beta chain has a count of ten or more. Its specificity is not known. The sample originates from a study of T cell repertoires in cytomegalovirus infection. Background on the study: Both a matching HLA type and CMV infection were indicated by public TCR beta signatures.

One entry per CDR3 protein results from TCRdb running MiXCR on the reads. The sample shows 150,000 to 200,000 distinct CDR3 sequences, roughly a fifth of them seen only once. This CDR3 has 16 residues. After removal of 5 bases from V and 5 bases from J, the junction contained 9 bases not matched to a gene. Germline V gives CDR1 SGHTA, CDR2 FQGNSA. Whole-study findings and limits: Cumulative frequency (of public TCR beta family members) identified carriers of CMV plus the relevant HLA. Clonotype analysis showed dominance of the ex vivo response by HLA-C-restricted CMV-specific TCR beta clonotypes.

Sequences were obtained from PBMCs. The rearrangement joins TRBV7-2 to TRBJ2-4; 10 positions match TRBD2. This clonotype originated in a human donor in good health (CMV status not recorded). Some clones in this sample may be carry-over from other donors' samples. CDR3 sequence (DNA): TGTGCCAGCAGCCGTTCCGGGACTAGCGACCAAAACATTCAGTACTTC. Residues: CASSRSGTSDQNIQYF. The full variable domain, in which reference TRBV7-2 and TRBJ2-4 provide the parts outside the CDR3, is GAGVSQSPSNKVTEKGKDVELRCDPISGHTALYWYRQSLGQGLEFLIYFQGNSAPDKSGLPSDRFSAERTGGSVSTLTIQRTQQEDSAVYLCASSRSGTSDQNIQYFGAGTRLSVL.